This T cell receptor beta chain was sequenced for a study of shared clonotypes between healthy human individuals. Findings and caveats of the study: Investigators collected only blood, and repertoires in tissues likely differ.

Clones were sequenced by immunoSEQ multiplex PCR, and TCRdb holds only the in-frame ones, with some missing. This table has around 500,000 clones, 76% appearing once. In this sample, this clone turned up once. Antigen unknown. The CDR3 runs 12 residues. CDR1 SEHNR and CDR2 FQNEAQ come from the germline V gene (reference sequence). Deletions cut 5 bases from V and 4 bases from J, with 9 bases between. The rearrangement joins TRBV7-9 to TRBJ2-7; D not certain. The source of this sequence is a woman in her thirties or forties in good health. Some clones in this sample may be carry-over from other donors' samples. Input material: PBMCs. For the CDR3, the DNA is TGTGCCAGCAGCCAACAAAATTACGAGCAGTACTTC. Translation gives CASSQQNYEQYF.